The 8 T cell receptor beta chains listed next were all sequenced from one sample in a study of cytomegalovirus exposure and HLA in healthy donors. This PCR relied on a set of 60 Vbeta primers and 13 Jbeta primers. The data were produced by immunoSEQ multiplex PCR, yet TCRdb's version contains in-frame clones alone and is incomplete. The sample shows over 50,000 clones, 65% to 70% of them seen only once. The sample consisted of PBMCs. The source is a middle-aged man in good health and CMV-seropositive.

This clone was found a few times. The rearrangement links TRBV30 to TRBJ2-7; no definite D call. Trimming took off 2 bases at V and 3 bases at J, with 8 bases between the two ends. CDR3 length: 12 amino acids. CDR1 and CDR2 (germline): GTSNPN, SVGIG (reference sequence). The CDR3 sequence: CAWSPQYYEQYF. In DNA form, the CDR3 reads TGTGCCTGGAGTCCACAGTACTACGAGCAGTACTTC.

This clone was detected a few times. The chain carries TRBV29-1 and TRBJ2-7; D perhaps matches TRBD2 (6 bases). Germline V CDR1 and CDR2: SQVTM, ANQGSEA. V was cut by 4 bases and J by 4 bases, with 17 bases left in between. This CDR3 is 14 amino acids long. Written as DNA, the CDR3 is TGCAGCGTTGTCCCGGGTCCGGACTATTACGAGCAGTACTTC. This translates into CSVVPGPDYYEQYF.

CDR3 sequence (DNA): TGTGCCAGCAGCTTATTGGGACTAGCGGGTGTCGATACGCAGTATTTT. Translated, it gives CASSLLGLAGVDTQYF. The chain links TRBV7-3 to TRBJ2-3; 12 nucleotides align to TRBD2. V lost 2 bases to trimming and J lost 6 bases; unmatched junction nucleotides: 6. Germline-derived CDR1 and CDR2 are SGHTA and FQGTGA. This CDR3 contains 16 residues. Combining the CDR3 with reference TRBV7-3 and TRBJ2-3 gives the whole variable domain GAGVSQTPSNKVTEKGKYVELRCDPISGHTALYWYRQSLGQGPEFLIYFQGTGAADDSGLPNDRFFAVRPEGSVSTLKIQRTERGDSAVYLCASSLLGLAGVDTQYFGPGTRLTVL.

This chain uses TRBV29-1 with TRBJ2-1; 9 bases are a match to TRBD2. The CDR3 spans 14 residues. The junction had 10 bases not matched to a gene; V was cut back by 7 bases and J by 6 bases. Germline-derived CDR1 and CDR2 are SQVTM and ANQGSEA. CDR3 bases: TGCAGCGGAGGGACCGGGACTAGCAGCAATGAGCAGTTCTTC. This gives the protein CSGGTGTSSNEQFF.

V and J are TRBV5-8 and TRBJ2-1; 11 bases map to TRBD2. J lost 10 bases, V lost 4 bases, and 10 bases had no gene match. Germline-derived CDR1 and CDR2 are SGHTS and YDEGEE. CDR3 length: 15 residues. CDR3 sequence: CASSRGLAGGGEQFF. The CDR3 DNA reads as TGTGCCAGCAGCCGAGGGCTAGCGGGGGGTGGAGAGCAGTTCTTC.

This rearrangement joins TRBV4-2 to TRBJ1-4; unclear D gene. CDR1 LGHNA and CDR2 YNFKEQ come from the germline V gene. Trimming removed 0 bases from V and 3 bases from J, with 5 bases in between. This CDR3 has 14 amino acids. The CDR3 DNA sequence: TGTGCCAGCAGCCAAGATCGGGCTAATGAAAAACTGTTTTTT. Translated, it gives CASSQDRANEKLFF.

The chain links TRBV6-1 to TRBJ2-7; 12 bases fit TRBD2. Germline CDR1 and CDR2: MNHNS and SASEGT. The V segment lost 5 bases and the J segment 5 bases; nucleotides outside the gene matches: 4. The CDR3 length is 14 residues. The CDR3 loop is CASSLLAGGDEQYF. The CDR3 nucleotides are TGTGCCAGCAGTTTACTAGCGGGAGGTGACGAGCAGTACTTC.

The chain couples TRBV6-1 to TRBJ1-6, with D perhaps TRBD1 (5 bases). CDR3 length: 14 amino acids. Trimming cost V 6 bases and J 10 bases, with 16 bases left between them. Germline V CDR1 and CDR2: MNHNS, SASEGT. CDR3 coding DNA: TGTGCCAGCAGCATAACAGAGGGACTCTCACCCCTCCACTTT. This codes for CASSITEGLSPLHF.